These T cell receptor beta chains were read from a single sample in a study of blood T cell repertoires in COVID-19. Produced via immunoSEQ multiplex PCR; TCRdb's table is partial and in-frame only. Of some 250,000 clones listed, about four fifths are singletons. The sequenced sample consisted of peripheral blood. These receptor sequences come from a woman in her sixties with active or convalescent COVID-19. Both conserved end residues are part of each CDR3. A D gene is named only where the DNA matches it firmly. The size field is filled for only some rows; it gives once, few, many or a size class.

TRBV7-2	13	.	.	TRBJ2-7	TGTGCCAGCAGCTTGACTAGTCCCTACGAGCAGTACTTC	CASSLTSPYEQYF
TRBV10-3	18	.	TRBD2	TRBJ2-3	TGTGCCATCAGTGAGTCGCCGGCTAGCGGGGGGCCTGGGGATACGCAGTATTTT	CAISESPASGGPGDTQYF
TRBV15	13	.	.	TRBJ2-7	TGTGCCACCAGCAGCGGGGTTCACTACGAGCAGTACTTC	CATSSGVHYEQYF
TRBV7-2	19	few	TRBD1	TRBJ1-3	TGTGCCAGCAGCTTCCGGGACAGGGGCCTCATTAGCTCTGGAAACACCATATATTTT	CASSFRDRGLISSGNTIYF
TRBV7-8	14	once	TRBD1	TRBJ2-5	TGTGCCAGCAGCCTAGGGACAGGAGCGCAGACCCAGTACTTC	CASSLGTGAQTQYF
TRBV5-6	13	once	.	TRBJ2-1	TGTGCCAGCAGCTTGAGTCCCGGGTTTGAGCAGTTCTTC	CASSLSPGFEQFF
TRBV5-6	16	.	.	TRBJ2-7	TGTGCCAGCAGCTTGGTCAGGTCTCTAAGCTCCTACGAGCAGTACTTC	CASSLVRSLSSYEQYF
TRBV19	14	.	TRBD1	TRBJ1-5	TGTGCCAGTAGCCCCAGGGGGGAGGAGCAGCCCCAGCATTTT	CASSPRGEEQPQHF
TRBV11-3	15	.	TRBD2	TRBJ2-1	TGTGCCAGCAGCAAAGCGGGGGGCGGGCACAATGAGCAGTTCTTC	CASSKAGGGHNEQFF
TRBV27	16	.	.	TRBJ2-2	TGTGCCAGCAGTTCTCCCGGGAGCCGGAACACCGGGGAGCTGTTTTTT	CASSSPGSRNTGELFF
TRBV4-1	16	.	.	TRBJ2-7	TGCGCCAGCAGCCAAGAATACCTGGCCACAGGGTACGAGCAGTACTTC	CASSQEYLATGYEQYF
TRBV11-2	14	.	.	TRBJ1-6	TGTGCCAGCAGCTTAGAGGCAGGGTGGTCACCCCTCCACTTT	CASSLEAGWSPLHF
TRBV4-3	16	.	.	TRBJ1-1	TGCGCCAGCAGCCAAGACGCCAGGTCCGGTCGCACTGAAGCTTTCTTT	CASSQDARSGRTEAFF
TRBV11-2	16	once	TRBD2	TRBJ2-5	TGTGCCAGCAGCTTAGTGGCTAGCGGGGGATCAGAGACCCAGTACTTC	CASSLVASGGSETQYF